Each of the 20 T cell receptor beta chains below was sequenced from the same sample in a study of T-cell memory formation after mild COVID-19. TCRdb analysed the 5' RACE reads with MiXCR anew, one entry per CDR3 protein. The sample lists about 250,000 distinct CDR3 sequences, roughly 18% occurring once. Material for sequencing was PBMCs or a T cell subset sorted from them (not recorded which). All receptors derive from a young man who had mild COVID-19 (a few samples of this study predate the infection). Cell type and time point are not known.

This clonotype has at least ten counts. The rearrangement joins TRBV9 to TRBJ2-7; D perhaps matches TRBD1 (5 bases). The CDR3 is made up of 14 amino acids. The germline gives CDR1 SGDLS, CDR2 YYNGEE. The germline V and J ends were trimmed by 1 base and 2 bases, with 10 bases remaining between them. The CDR3 nucleotides are TGTGCCAGCAGCGTACAGGGTGTTCCCTACGAGCAGTACTTC. This sequence encodes CASSVQGVPYEQYF.

This sequence joins TRBV4-2 and TRBJ2-1; 12 bases align to TRBD2. This CDR3 has 19 amino acids. V trimming: 3 bases; J trimming: 0 bases; junction bases outside the gene matches: 9. Germline CDR1 and CDR2: LGHNA and YNFKEQ. The CDR3 DNA follows: TGTGCCAGCAGCCAGACTAGCGGGGGCGGGGACCGCTCCTACAATGAGCAGTTCTTC. Its translation: CASSQTSGGGDRSYNEQFF.

The V gene is TRBV4-3, the J gene TRBJ2-2; no reliable D call. The CDR3 sequence is 17 residues long. Germline assignment: CDR1 LGHNA and CDR2 YSLEER. Trimming left V 2 bases short and J 3 bases short, with 16 bases between. The CDR3 here is CASSQSGRSWDTGELFF. The CDR3 coding sequence is TGCGCCAGCAGCCAATCCGGAAGAAGCTGGGACACCGGGGAGCTGTTTTTT.

This clonotype was counted a few times. The CDR3 region has the DNA TGTGCCAGCAGCCGACTAGGGCAAGAGACCCAGTACTTC. Translated, it gives CASSRLGQETQYF. The rearrangement links TRBV5-4 to TRBJ2-5, with D possibly TRBD2 on 6 matching bases. The CDR3 is 13 amino acids. CDR1 SGHNT and CDR2 YYREEE come from the germline V gene (reference sequence). The germline V and J ends were trimmed by 4 bases and 2 bases, with 9 bases remaining between them.

The sample holds many counts of this clonotype. The chain recombines TRBV7-9 with TRBJ2-3, with D perhaps matching TRBD1 or TRBD2 (5 bases each). Trimming left V 5 bases short and J 6 bases short, with 18 bases between. The V gene's germline CDR1 is SEHNR and CDR2 FQNEAQ (reference sequence). The CDR3 loop spans 15 amino acids. The CDR3 protein is CASSDRGKGTDTQYF. Written as DNA, the CDR3 is TGTGCCAGCAGCGATCGAGGCAAGGGGACGGATACGCAGTATTTT.

The chain employs TRBV2 and TRBJ2-1; D is perhaps TRBD1 (6 bases). Trimming took off 10 bases at V and 0 bases at J, with 13 bases between the two ends. The CDR3 sequence is 14 residues long. The germline CDR1 and CDR2 sequences are SNHLY and FYNNEI. The CDR3 DNA reads TGTGCCATCCATACAGGGAGCTCCTACAATGAGCAGTTCTTC. It codes for CAIHTGSSYNEQFF.

The chain's CDR3 is CASSPTPAFNEKLFF. The CDR3 DNA reads as TGCGCCAGCAGCCCAACACCAGCGTTTAATGAAAAACTGTTTTTT. J is TRBJ1-4 and V is TRBV5-1; D uncertain. From germline, CDR1 is SGHRS and CDR2 YFSETQ. V dropped 4 bases and J dropped 4 bases, with 14 bases sitting between them. This CDR3 is built from 15 residues.

There are many counts of this clonotype. The chain uses TRBV20-1 and TRBJ1-2; D is perhaps TRBD1 (5 bases). V was shortened by 5 bases and J by 6 bases, with 16 bases between the two germline ends. The CDR3 sequence is 13 residues long. Germline V gene data show CDR1 as DFQATT and CDR2 as SNEGSKA (reference sequence). The CDR3 sequence: CSAVRVDINGYTF. CDR3 nucleotide sequence: TGCAGTGCTGTCAGGGTTGACATTAATGGCTACACCTTC.

As regards this clonotype: The junction departs from the called germline gene at one end, perhaps through a read error. The chain combines TRBV20-1 with TRBJ2-1; the D is unclear. The germline CDR1 and CDR2 sequences are DFQATT and SNEGSKA (reference sequence). The CDR3 covers 14 residues. CDR3 loop: CSARLSVGYNEQFF. The CDR3 region has the DNA TGCAGCGCTAGGTTGTCAGTCGGCTACAATGAGCAGTTCTTC.

The chain employs TRBV14 and TRBJ2-5; D remains ambiguous. The germline gives CDR1 SGHDN, CDR2 FVKESK. The length of the CDR3 is 11 residues. V lost 3 bases to trimming and J lost 4 bases, with 3 bases between them. Here the CDR3 DNA reads TGTGCCAGCAGCCAGCTAGAGACCCAGTACTTC. Amino acid sequence: CASSQLETQYF.

This clonotype occurred many times. The J gene is TRBJ2-1, the V gene TRBV12-5, with TRBD1 matching over 8 bases. The germline gives CDR1 LGHNT, CDR2 FRNRAP. The CDR3 is 16 residues long. J was trimmed by 4 bases and V by 6 bases; bases with no gene match: 11. CDR3 nucleotides: TGTGCTAGTGGACTCACCGGGACAGGCCTTTACAATGAGCAGTTCTTC. Amino acids: CASGLTGTGLYNEQFF.

CDR3 in DNA: TGTGCCTTGGCAGGGGCGGGGGAGCAGTACTTC. Its translation: CALAGAGEQYF. The rearrangement links TRBV30 to TRBJ2-7; TRBD1 or TRBD2 may be the D gene (6 bases each). Germline CDR1 reads GTSNPN; CDR2 reads SVGIG (reference sequence). V dropped 7 bases and J dropped 7 bases, with 14 bases sitting between them. CDR3 length equals 11 residues.

This clonotype turned up a few times. The V and J genes are TRBV12-3 or TRBV12-4 and TRBJ1-2; D not certain. V was trimmed by 2 bases and J by 4 bases, leaving 8 bases between them. The CDR3 has 13 residues. The CDR3 nucleotides are TGTGCCAGCAGTTTACGCAGACCCTATGGCTACACCTTC. Protein product: CASSLRRPYGYTF.

The V gene is TRBV18, the J gene TRBJ2-5, with D tentatively TRBD1 or TRBD2 (5 bases each). The CDR3 sequence is 14 residues long. Germline V gives CDR1 KGHSH, CDR2 LQKENI. The ends were cut back, 3 bases at V and 5 bases at J, with 13 bases in the middle. CDR3 protein: CASSPAGARETQYF. The DNA of the CDR3 is TGTGCCAGCTCACCCGCCGGGGCGAGGGAGACCCAGTACTTC.

This clonotype was observed a few times. The chain recombines TRBV27 with TRBJ1-2, with 9 bases lining up with TRBD1. The germline V gene has CDR1 MNHEY and CDR2 SMNVEV (reference sequence). The CDR3 is 14 amino acids. The trim removed 4 bases at V and 8 bases at J, leaving 8 bases unmatched. The CDR3 spells CASSSRQGVGGYTF. DNA for the CDR3: TGTGCCAGCAGTTCTCGACAGGGGGTCGGGGGCTACACCTTC.

This clonotype was observed a few times. The rearrangement uses TRBV2 and TRBJ2-7, with D uncertain. The CDR3 is made up of 14 amino acids. The germline V gene encodes CDR1 SNHLY and CDR2 FYNNEI. Trimming pared 4 bases from V and 9 bases from J, leaving 19 bases between. The CDR3 protein is CASSGAVGSRWQYF. The DNA for the CDR3 is TGTGCCAGCAGTGGTGCAGTAGGAAGCCGGTGGCAGTACTTC.

The V gene is TRBV7-2, the J gene TRBJ1-5; D unresolved. With 1 base removed from V and 6 bases from J, the gap between germline ends came to 10 bases. Germline loops: CDR1 SGHTA, CDR2 FQGNSA. The CDR3 is made up of 14 amino acids. The DNA of the CDR3 is TGTGCCAGCAGCTTAGAGCCAGGCAGTCAGCCCCAGCATTTT. Protein sequence: CASSLEPGSQPQHF.

The chain is built from TRBV3-1 and TRBJ1-2; D is possibly TRBD1 (6 bases). Trimming took off 1 base at V and 6 bases at J, with 12 bases between the two ends. Germline V gene lookup returns CDR1 LGHDT and CDR2 YNNKEL (reference sequence). This CDR3 has 14 amino acids. The CDR3 nucleotides are TGTGCCAGCAGCCAAGGACAGGCCTGGGATGGCTACACCTTC. It is translated as CASSQGQAWDGYTF.

The rearrangement links TRBV15 to TRBJ2-5; possible D gene TRBD2, 6 bases. V shed 0 bases and J shed 1 base, with 9 bases lying between them. Germline loops: CDR1 LNHNV, CDR2 YYDKDF (reference sequence). The CDR3 sequence is 15 residues long. The CDR3 reads CATSRDRAGQETQYF. The CDR3 nucleotides are TGTGCCACCAGCAGAGATCGAGCGGGCCAAGAGACCCAGTACTTC.

V gene TRBV5-1 combines with J gene TRBJ2-3, with D possibly matching TRBD2 (6 bases). CDR3 length equals 16 residues. In germline, CDR1 is SGHRS, CDR2 YFSETQ. Between the trimmed V and J ends, which lost 5 bases and 0 bases, there was a span of 16 bases. Here the CDR3 reads CASSQPRLGSTDTQYF. Here the CDR3 DNA reads TGCGCCAGCAGTCAACCTCGACTAGGAAGCACAGATACGCAGTATTTT.